This T cell receptor beta chain was sequenced during a study of PD-1 blockade in classical Hodgkin lymphoma (dated by TCRdb to the early 2020s). Study-wide context: Nivolumab dosing was 3 mg/kg intravenously every 2 weeks, continuing until either disease progression or unacceptable toxicity. The study used CyTOF and TCR beta sequencing to define a peripheral blood immune signature of response to PD-1 blockade in classical Hodgkin lymphoma. What the study reported, not specific to this receptor: CD4+ but not CD8+ TCR diversity rose significantly by C4D1 (p=0.0027 vs p=0.16), most apparent in complete responders (p=0.02). Lower diversity was observed in patients in whom nivolumab was started less than 1 year after ASCT, and these patients were excluded from later analyses so that confounding by immune reconstitution would be avoided. The study was restricted to a single clinical trial cohort, and the causes of repertoire differences, possibly disease activity or prior therapy, were left undefined. Among trial patients, those achieving complete response had baseline diversity similar to that of newly diagnosed patients, while diversity was significantly lower in partial responders and progressors. Newly diagnosed patients were reported to have lower baseline TCR diversity than healthy donors, and relapsed/refractory patients were reported to have lower baseline TCR diversity still.

The time point label, read with the paper, signifies: cycle 1 day 1 (C1D1), immediately before nivolumab initiation. Every trial patient had relapsed after autologous stem cell transplantation, and cohorts A, B and C differed in prior brentuximab vedotin exposure. The trial cohort comprised 56 patients with relapsed/refractory classical Hodgkin lymphoma whose best overall responses were complete response, partial response or progressive disease. Single-agent nivolumab was administered to trial patients in the multi-cohort phase II CheckMate 205 trial. An independent review committee assessed best overall response by applying the 2007 International Working Group response criteria. Trial PBMCs were obtained immediately prior to nivolumab initiation (C1D1) and on therapy at cycle 2 day 1 and cycle 4 day 1. Peripheral blood was collected in 8 mL Vacutainer Cell Preparation Tubes, from which PBMCs were isolated by centrifugation and then cryopreserved.

The Qiagen DNeasy kit was used to extract genomic DNA both from unsorted PBMCs and from the negatively selected CD4+ and CD8+ fractions. Using primers that anneal to V and J segments, immunoSEQ multiplex PCR amplified the TCR beta CDR3 regions. A synthetic immune receptor repertoire was used to minimize amplification bias, and remaining bias was computationally removed after sequencing. Turning to the authors' computational methods: Custom Python scripts were used to quantify repertoire diversity as the Shannon entropy index. Unsorted, CD4+ and CD8+ repertoires were examined separately, except in combined analyses, for which CD4+ and CD8+ sequences were merged in silico. A clone was considered expanded if an increase in frequency of at least 2-fold after treatment relative to C1D1 was found, and a pseudocount of 0.5 was applied to clones undetected at baseline. Singleton clones were defined as clones with 0 or 1 copy at C1D1, and non-singleton clones were defined as clones with 2 or more copies. Clones expanded in unsorted samples were annotated as CD4+, CD8+ or unknown by matching protein sequences in sorted samples from the same patient. Wilcoxon tests on paired samples were used to test diversity changes from C1D1 to C4D1. TCRdb holds this immuneACCESS table with in-frame rearrangements only. Some clones are missing; in checked studies, unresolved V genes explain under half, and the rest has no known cause. The V and J calls and clone size come from that table; D and trimming were worked out from the DNA. The sample table contains around 65,000 clones; only one count was recorded for 75% to 90% of them. Approximately 16% of the sample belongs to the ten largest clones.

Including cysteine and phenylalanine, the CDR3 has 13 amino acids. Left in the record is the CDR3 DNA by itself, 39 bases read in frame from the first base. The junction shows trimming of 4 bases on V and 4 bases on J, plus 10 bases between the germline ends. CDR1 and CDR2 are read off the germline V gene as KGHSH and LQKENI. Regarding this clone: Its antigen remains unidentified. No quality values exist for individual bases; no much larger clone is one base distant.

This clonotype originated in a human donor with classical Hodgkin lymphoma. This sequence uses TRBV18 and TRBJ2-5; the D gene is possibly TRBD2, with 5 bases matching. The sequencing used peripheral blood mononuclear cells (PBMCs), collected at baseline. The DNA is TGTGCCAGCTCACGGATCGAGGGAGAGACCCAGTACTTC. It specifies CASSRIEGETQYF. With all but the CDR3 taken from the reference TRBV18 and TRBJ2-5 genes, the full variable domain is: NAGVMQNPRHLVRRRGQEARLRCSPMKGHSHVYWYRQLPEEGLKFMVYLQKENIIDESGMPKERFSAEFPKEGPSILRIQQVVRGDSAAYFCASSRIEGETQYFGPGTRLLVL.